Listed here are 22 T cell receptor beta chains from one sample, sequenced in a study of T cells after yellow fever vaccination. TCRdb used MiXCR to reprocess the 5' RACE reads, holding one entry per CDR3 protein. The sample shows 340,000 or so distinct CDR3 sequences, under 15% of them seen only once. This specimen consisted of CD4+ T cells sorted from PBMCs, obtained 15 days after the yellow fever booster vaccination. These receptor sequences come from a man in his late teens or twenties who received the YFV17D yellow fever vaccine.

This clonotype was observed at least ten times. V and J are TRBV15 and TRBJ2-5; 9 bases are shared with TRBD2. Germline V lookup: CDR1 LNHNV, CDR2 YYDKDF (reference sequence). V gave up 0 bases and J gave up 5 bases; unmatched junction bases: 1. The CDR3 extends over 14 amino acids. This CDR3 is CATSRDLAGETQYF. CDR3 sequence (DNA): TGTGCCACCAGCAGAGATCTAGCGGGGGAGACCCAGTACTTC.

The rearrangement joins TRBV27 to TRBJ2-3, with D perhaps assigned TRBD1 or TRBD2 (5 bases each). Germline CDR1 MNHEY, CDR2 SMNVEV (reference sequence). V was cut by 6 bases and J by 2 bases, with 15 bases left in between. CDR3 length equals 15 residues. The CDR3 DNA is TGTGCCAGCAGCCTCACCAGGGAGTTCACAGATACGCAGTATTTT. This codes for CASSLTREFTDTQYF.

This clonotype was detected a few times. The chain combines TRBV7-2 with TRBJ2-1; D perhaps matches TRBD2 (6 bases). The CDR3 covers 16 residues. From germline, CDR1 is SGHTA and CDR2 FQGNSA. Trimming took off 5 bases at V and 4 bases at J, with 18 bases between the two ends. The DNA of the CDR3 is TGTGCCAGCAGCCTATACTGGGACTGGAAGTACAATGAGCAGTTCTTC. Its translation: CASSLYWDWKYNEQFF.

The genes are TRBV7-2 and TRBJ2-1; TRBD2 agrees at 16 bases. With 5 bases clipped from V and 5 bases from J, the junction kept 6 bases outside the gene matches. The CDR3 is made up of 17 amino acids. CDR1 and CDR2 from the germline V gene are SGHTA and FQGNSA. CDR3 sequence reads: CASSRGLAGGINNEQFF. As DNA, the CDR3 is TGTGCCAGCAGCAGGGGACTAGCGGGGGGGATAAACAATGAGCAGTTCTTC.

This clonotype was recorded a few times. The J gene is TRBJ1-5, the V gene TRBV6-2 or TRBV6-3, with D perhaps TRBD1 (6 bases). V lost 6 bases to trimming and J lost 6 bases, with 12 bases between them. Germline-derived CDR1 and CDR2 are MNHEY and SVGEGT. The CDR3 totals 13 residues. The CDR3 DNA is TGTGCCAGCAGCTTACAGGGAGCTCAGCCCCAGCATTTT. Its translation: CASSLQGAQPQHF.

The chain employs TRBV3-1 and TRBJ2-1; D assignment may be TRBD1 or TRBD2 (6 bases each). V was cut by 3 bases and J by 8 bases, with 11 bases left in between. In germline, CDR1 is LGHDT, CDR2 YNNKEL (reference sequence). The CDR3 is 13 amino acids. The CDR3 DNA follows: TGTGCCAGCAGCCAGGCCGGGGGCGATGAGCAGTTCTTC. Translating gives CASSQAGGDEQFF.

This clonotype showed up just a few times. V and J are TRBV12-3 or TRBV12-4 and TRBJ2-3; 9 bases line up with TRBD1. The trim removed 6 bases at V and 4 bases at J, leaving 8 bases unmatched. The CDR3 extends over 15 amino acids. CDR3 loop: CASRHRDRVADTQYF. The CDR3 DNA follows: TGTGCCAGCAGGCACCGGGACAGGGTAGCAGATACGCAGTATTTT.

The table lists this clonotype with a few counts. The V and J genes are TRBV27 and TRBJ1-5; 11 bases are a match to TRBD1. V trimming: 6 bases; J trimming: 0 bases; junction bases outside the gene matches: 13. CDR3 size: 19 residues. Germline V gene lookup returns CDR1 MNHEY and CDR2 SMNVEV (reference sequence). The CDR3 is CASSPGQGAGHFSNQPQHF. The CDR3 DNA follows: TGTGCCAGCAGCCCCGGACAGGGGGCCGGCCATTTTAGCAATCAGCCCCAGCATTTT.

The rearrangement uses TRBV5-4 and TRBJ2-2; the D is unclear. This CDR3 spans 15 amino acids. V lost 4 bases and J 0 bases, leaving 10 bases between the germline ends. The germline V gene encodes CDR1 SGHNT and CDR2 YYREEE (reference sequence). The CDR3 spells CASSPRVANTGELFF. The CDR3 nucleotides are TGTGCCAGCAGCCCAAGGGTTGCGAACACCGGGGAGCTGTTTTTT.

V and J are TRBV28 and TRBJ2-5, with 9 bases lining up with TRBD1. V gave up 6 bases and J gave up 5 bases; unmatched junction bases: 4. The CDR3 runs 13 residues. Germline V gives CDR1 MDHEN, CDR2 SYDVKM. The CDR3 sequence is CASRTGGLETQYF. The CDR3, as DNA: TGTGCCAGCAGGACAGGGGGATTGGAGACCCAGTACTTC. Full variable domain (rest looked up from reference TRBV28 and TRBJ2-5): DVKVTQSSRYLVKRTGEKVFLECVQDMDHENMFWYRQDPGLGLRLIYFSYDVKMKEKGDIPEGYSVSREKKERFSLILESASTNQTSMYLCASRTGGLETQYFGPGTRLLVL.

The rearrangement uses TRBV6-1 and TRBJ2-5; no firm D call. The CDR3 is made up of 14 amino acids. CDR1 and CDR2 from the germline V gene are MNHNS and SASEGT. Trimming removed 6 bases at V and 4 bases at J, with 15 bases between. As DNA, the CDR3 is TGTGCCAGCAGGGCGCCGACCGGTGTAGAGACCCAGTACTTC. This sequence encodes CASRAPTGVETQYF.

This clonotype was seen only a few times. This rearrangement joins TRBV29-1 to TRBJ1-2; TRBD1 agrees at 8 bases. The CDR3 is 12 amino acids. J gave up 2 bases and V 4 bases, and 0 bases lay outside the gene matches. Per the germline V gene, CDR1 is SQVTM and CDR2 is ANQGSEA. CDR3 protein: CSVGTGNYGYTF. Here the CDR3 DNA reads TGCAGCGTTGGGACAGGGAACTATGGCTACACCTTC.

In this sample, this clonotype turned up many times. The V and J genes are TRBV7-9 and TRBJ2-1, with D unclear. This CDR3 comprises 14 residues. Germline-derived CDR1 and CDR2 are SEHNR and FQNEAQ (reference sequence). Trimming pared 6 bases from V and 0 bases from J, leaving 9 bases between. This chain's CDR3 is CASRVTSSYNEQFF. For the CDR3, the DNA is TGTGCCAGCAGAGTAACGAGCTCCTACAATGAGCAGTTCTTC. The full variable domain, completed using reference TRBV7-9 and TRBJ2-1, is DTGVSQNPRHKITKRGQNVTFRCDPISEHNRLYWYRQTLGQGPEFLTYFQNEAQLEKSRLLSDRFSAERPKGSFSTLEIQRTEQGDSAMYLCASRVTSSYNEQFFGPGTRLTVL.

This clonotype has just a few counts. The chain couples TRBV20-1 to TRBJ2-2; D gene ambiguous. Trimming shortened V by 1 base and J by 0 bases, and 6 bases separated the two germline ends. Germline V gene data show CDR1 as DFQATT and CDR2 as SNEGSKA (reference sequence). The CDR3 extends over 14 amino acids. In DNA, the CDR3 is TGCAGTGCTAGAGGTCGGACGAACACCGGGGAGCTGTTTTTT. Translating gives CSARGRTNTGELFF.

This clonotype was observed a handful of times. The genes are TRBV29-1 and TRBJ2-5; no clear D. This CDR3 spans 13 amino acids. V dropped 2 bases and J dropped 5 bases, with 12 bases sitting between them. Germline V gene sequence: CDR1 SQVTM, CDR2 ANQGSEA. CDR3: CSVEPTRWETQYF. CDR3 DNA sequence: TGCAGCGTTGAACCGACAAGATGGGAGACCCAGTACTTC.

This clonotype was counted a few times. The V gene is TRBV19, the J gene TRBJ2-2, with D perhaps TRBD1 (6 bases). This CDR3 contains 15 residues. Germline V lookup: CDR1 LNHDA, CDR2 SQIVND (reference sequence). V was pared by 7 bases and J by 4 bases, with 16 bases between. The CDR3 spells CASIPWAGATGELFF. The CDR3 DNA reads as TGTGCCAGTATCCCGTGGGCAGGGGCCACCGGGGAGCTGTTTTTT.

The chain links TRBV27 to TRBJ1-2; maybe TRBD1 (5 bases). V was clipped by 5 bases and J by 7 bases, with 14 bases between them. Germline V gene data show CDR1 as MNHEY and CDR2 as SMNVEV (reference sequence). CDR3 size: 13 residues. The DNA of the CDR3 is TGTGCCAGCAGTGCTGGGACCACAGCTGGCTACACCTTC. Its translation: CASSAGTTAGYTF.

The V call is TRBV6-1, the J call TRBJ1-5, with TRBD1 matching 7 bases. The germline V gene encodes CDR1 MNHNS and CDR2 SASEGT. After removal of 6 bases from V and 8 bases from J, the junction contained 10 bases not matched to a gene. CDR3 length: 14 residues. The CDR3 region is CASSLTGTREPQHF. In DNA, the CDR3 is TGTGCCAGCAGCCTGACAGGGACGAGGGAGCCCCAGCATTTT.

The V and J genes are TRBV5-1 and TRBJ2-2; 10 bases line up with TRBD1. The CDR3 has 14 residues. Trimming cost V 6 bases and J 5 bases; bases outside gene matches: 4. The germline V gene encodes CDR1 SGHRS and CDR2 YFSETQ. The CDR3 protein is CASTGDRGTGELFF. CDR3 nucleotide sequence: TGCGCCAGCACCGGGGACAGGGGTACCGGGGAGCTGTTTTTT.

This clonotype was seen a handful of times. The chain recombines TRBV7-9 with TRBJ2-1, with D possibly matching TRBD2 (7 bases). Trimming took 4 bases from V and 4 from J, leaving 20 bases between them. Germline CDR1 is SEHNR and CDR2 is FQNEAQ (reference sequence). The length of the CDR3 is 17 residues. Here the CDR3 DNA reads TGTGCCAGCAGCTCATCAGGGTTCGGGGGGCTTTACAATGAGCAGTTCTTC. Residues: CASSSSGFGGLYNEQFF.

There are many counts of this clonotype. The V gene is TRBV19, the J gene TRBJ1-5, with 7 nucleotides matching TRBD1. V was pared by 5 bases and J by 3 bases, with 7 bases of the junction left unmatched. Per germline, CDR1 LNHDA and CDR2 SQIVND (reference sequence). The CDR3 length is 15 residues. CDR3 loop: CASSPDRVDNQPQHF. The CDR3 coding sequence is TGTGCCAGTAGTCCTGACAGGGTCGACAATCAGCCCCAGCATTTT.

This clonotype came up once. V usage is TRBV2 and J usage is TRBJ1-4, with unresolved D. CDR3 length equals 11 residues. Trimming cost V 8 bases and J 6 bases, with 7 bases left between them. Germline V gene data show CDR1 as SNHLY and CDR2 as FYNNEI. The CDR3 bases are TGTGCCAGCGGGCACTATGAAAAACTGTTTTTT. Amino acids: CASGHYEKLFF.